The clone carrying this T cell receptor beta chain was seen repeatedly, ten times or more. The data were taken from a study of T cells in Graves' hyperthyroidism and ophthalmopathy. V dropped 6 bases and J dropped 10; count of bases not matched to a gene: 18. Germline CDR1 is SGHNT and CDR2 is YENEEA. This CDR3 spans 17 amino acids. RNA transcripts provided the source from which TCR beta CDR3 regions were amplified. With the HTBI primer set, the TCR CDR3 went through a first round of RT-PCR. One entry per CDR3 protein, called by TCRdb with MiXCR from the multiplex PCR reads. The table records hundreds of thousands of distinct CDR3 sequences, about 14% of them present only once.

The rearrangement uses TRBV11-3 and TRBJ2-5, with TRBD2 matching 12 bases. The TCR was taken from a woman between 18 and 29 years old with Graves' hyperthyroidism. Specimen: blood. The CDR3 reads CASSYERGLAGLVDQYF. CDR3 sequence (DNA): TGTGCCAGCAGTTACGAACGGGGACTAGCGGGCCTTGTGGACCAGTACTTC.